The following is a T cell receptor beta chain sequence with its context. The antigen remains unidentified. This sample was taken from a study of OX40 agonist ivuxolimab in advanced cancers. In the study overall: Patients received intravenous ivuxolimab every 2 weeks at 0.01 to 10 mg/kg. Patients were 82.7% male with ages about 20 to 79, mean about 65. The study's findings and limits: In CD8+ T cells, expanded clones were on average more numerous than in CD4+.

In germline, CDR1 is MNHEY, CDR2 SMNVEV (reference sequence). The CDR3 length is 14 residues. V lost 3 bases, J lost 8 bases, and 11 bases lay in between. Measured with immunoSEQ multiplex PCR; TCRdb has only the in-frame clones, and not every one. The table includes about 110,000 clones, less than 95% detected once. Exclusion applied to patients with autoimmune disease history or systemic immunosuppression. The receptor was isolated from an adult with an advanced solid tumor such as melanoma, head and neck, liver or kidney cancer. The starting material was CD4+ or CD8+ T cells sorted from blood, obtained in a trial of the OX40 agonist ivuxolimab. The V and J genes are TRBV27 and TRBJ1-6; D unresolved. DNA for the CDR3: TGTGCCAGCAGTTTCTTTGGTGTCGATTCACCCCTCCACTTT. This encodes CASSFFGVDSPLHF.